A selection of T cell receptor beta chains follows, all from one sample in a study of breast tumors, draining lymph nodes, adjacent tissues. TCRdb reprocessed the multiplex PCR reads with MiXCR, giving one entry per CDR3 protein. In the table there are under 75,000 distinct CDR3 sequences, roughly 57% of which are singletons. The sequenced material came from breast tumor tissue. These receptors all stem from a female donor with breast cancer. Some clones in this sample may be carry-over from other donors' samples. CDR3s include the opening cysteine and the closing phenylalanine or tryptophan. Fields, in order: D gene, J gene, V gene, clone size, CDR3 protein, CDR3 DNA. A D gene is named only where the DNA matches it firmly. Expanded clones are given a class, and other clones once, few, many or no size at all.

>.|TRBJ2-5|TRBV7-8|once
CASSLFPGARAGTQYF
TGTGCCAGCAGCTTATTCCCGGGGGCACGCGCGGGGACCCAGTACTTC
>TRBD1|TRBJ1-2|TRBV29-1|.
CSLDAGGISCGYTF
TGCAGCTTAGATGCAGGGGGAATCAGCTGTGGCTACACCTTC
>TRBD2|TRBJ2-7|TRBV7-8|.
CASSRTSLYEQYF
TGTGCCAGCAGCAGGACTAGTCTCTACGAGCAGTACTTC
>TRBD1|TRBJ2-7|TRBV11-2|.
CASGLPDRGPPYEQYF
TGTGCCAGCGGCTTACCCGACAGGGGGCCTCCCTACGAGCAGTACTTC
>.|TRBJ2-5|TRBV29-1|few
CSVEVWDGDYGYTFGSGTQYF
.
>TRBD1|TRBJ1-1|TRBV20-1|.
CSARAQGAVTEAFF
TGCAGTGCTAGGGCACAGGGGGCTGTTACTGAAGCTTTCTTT
>.|TRBJ1-5|TRBV28|many
CASSLRGLDVQGSSNQPQHF
TGTGCCAGCAGTTTAAGAGGACTCGACGTCCAGGGTTCCAGCAATCAGCCCCAGCATTTT
>.|TRBJ1-2|TRBV15|many
CATSRDRGAYGYTF
TGTGCCACCAGCAGAGATCGAGGGGCCTATGGCTACACCTTC
>.|TRBJ1-5|TRBV24-1|once
CATSVDSNQPQHF
TGTGCCACCAGTGTAGATAGCAATCAGCCCCAGCATTTT
>TRBD1|TRBJ1-6|TRBV7-6|.
CASSLAQGNSPLHF
TGTGCCAGCAGCTTAGCACAGGGGAATTCACCCCTCCACTTT
>.|TRBJ2-7|TRBV11-2|many
CASSSLFRQGWNEQYF
TGTGCCAGCAGCTCCCTTTTTCGTCAGGGGTGGAACGAGCAGTACTTC
>.|TRBJ2-3|TRBV7-9|once
CASSLGGQGDTQYF
TGTGCCAGCAGCTTAGGGGGCCAAGGGGATACGCAGTATTTT
>.|TRBJ1-6|TRBV25-1|many
CASSEQGTNSPLHF
TGTGCCAGCAGTGAACAGGGGACAAATTCACCCCTCCACTTT
>TRBD1|TRBJ1-2|TRBV5-8|.
CASSFETGFGYTF
TGTGCCAGCAGCTTCGAGACAGGGTTTGGCTACACCTTC
>.|TRBJ2-7|TRBV7-8|.
CASSLGSTGTPTF
TGTGCCAGCAGCTTAGGCTCTACCGGGACTCCTACGTTC
>.|TRBJ2-7|TRBV6-1|many
CASSEPRTVKPTGQYF
TGTGCCAGCAGTGAACCCCGGACAGTTAAGCCGACCGGGCAGTACTTC
>TRBD2|TRBJ2-1|TRBV12-3/TRBV12-4|many
CASSLAGGSYNEQFF
TGTGCCAGCAGTCTAGCGGGAGGGTCCTACAATGAGCAGTTCTTC
>TRBD2|TRBJ2-5|TRBV7-2|once
CASSLGVAGGDETQYF
TGTGCCAGCAGCTTAGGGGTAGCGGGGGGGGATGAGACCCAGTACTTC
>TRBD1|TRBJ2-7|TRBV20-1|.
CCARDWKQGPYEQYF
TGCTGTGCTAGAGATTGGAAACAGGGGCCCTACGAGCAGTACTTC
>.|TRBJ2-7|TRBV10-2|.
CASSESRRGPYEQYF
TGCGCCAGCAGTGAGTCCAGGAGAGGGCCCTACGAGCAGTACTTC
>.|TRBJ2-5|TRBV5-5|.
CASSLRQATETQYF
TGTGCCAGCAGCTTGCGACAGGCAACGGAGACCCAGTACTTC
>.|TRBJ2-7|TRBV7-9|few
CASSSADGPGEQYF
TGTGCCAGCAGCTCCGCGGACGGCCCAGGTGAGCAGTACTTC
>.|TRBJ1-4|TRBV4-2|.
CASSQELGWDEKLFF
TGTGCCAGCAGCCAAGAACTGGGGTGGGACGAAAAACTGTTTTTT
>.|TRBJ1-6|TRBV5-4|.
CASSPEINYNSPLHF
TGTGCCAGCAGCCCCGAGATAAACTATAATTCACCCCTCCACTTT
>.|TRBJ2-2|TRBV7-9|.
CASSSQVTGELFF
TGTGCCAGCAGCTCCCAGGTGACCGGGGAGCTGTTTTTT
>.|TRBJ2-7|TRBV6-6|many
CASSPHSSVRSYEQYF
TGTGCCAGCAGTCCCCACAGCTCGGTCCGCTCCTACGAGCAGTACTTC
>.|TRBJ1-3|TRBV5-1|.
CASSFEGSGNTIYF
TGCGCCAGCAGCTTTGAAGGGAGTGGAAACACCATATATTTT
>.|TRBJ2-7|TRBV12-3/TRBV12-4|medium-sized
CASSYRSYEQYF
TGTGCCAGCAGCTATCGATCCTACGAGCAGTACTTC
>TRBD2|TRBJ2-5|TRBV2|.
CASSPGLAAQETQYF
TGTGCCAGCAGCCCGGGACTAGCGGCCCAAGAGACCCAGTACTTC
>.|TRBJ2-7|TRBV20-1|.
CSAGPGSHEKYF
TGCAGTGCTGGCCCGGGCAGCCACGAGAAGTACTTC
>.|TRBJ1-6|TRBV20-1|.
CSASPPGPPHF
TGCAGTGCTTCCCCTCCGGGACCCCCACACTTT
>.|TRBJ2-2|TRBV15|.
CATRGERVGELFF
TGTGCCACACGGGGTGAGCGGGTTGGGGAGCTGTTTTTT
>.|TRBJ1-5|TRBV15|once
CATSRIKKSPKQPQHF
TGTGCCACCAGCAGAATCAAAAAGTCACCGAAGCAGCCCCAGCATTTT
>.|TRBJ1-5|TRBV7-8|.
CASSYSDRWNSNQPQHF
TGTGCCAGCAGCTATTCGGACAGATGGAATAGCAATCAGCCCCAGCATTTT
>TRBD1|TRBJ1-2|TRBV2|.
CASNLNRGSGYTF
TGTGCCAGCAATCTTAACAGGGGTAGTGGCTACACCTTC
>.|TRBJ2-3|TRBV20-1|once
CSARLWGADTQYF
TGCAGTGCTAGACTGTGGGGTGCAGATACGCAGTATTTT
>.|TRBJ1-1|TRBV18|.
CASSRGVEAFF
TGTGCCAGCTCACGTGGAGTTGAAGCTTTCTTT
>TRBD1|TRBJ1-6|TRBV10-3|few
CAISGQEINSPLHF
TGTGCCATTTCTGGACAGGAGATTAATTCACCCCTCCACTTT
>.|TRBJ2-1|TRBV7-2|.
CASRPQETSNEQFF
TGTGCCAGCCGACCGCAAGAGACTAGCAATGAGCAGTTCTTC
>TRBD1|TRBJ1-6|TRBV2|.
CASGGGTGANSPLHF
TGTGCCAGCGGGGGCGGGACAGGAGCCAATTCACCCCTCCACTTT
>.|TRBJ2-2|TRBV11-2|many
CAGGRTTGELFF
TGTGCAGGCGGGCGGACCACCGGGGAGCTGTTTTTT
>TRBD2|TRBJ2-1|TRBV7-9|.
CASSLTTSGRAGQFF
TGTGCCAGCAGCTTAACCACTAGCGGGAGGGCCGGGCAGTTCTTC
>TRBD2|TRBJ2-2|TRBV2|.
CASSEFGTSGRGRTGELFF
TGTGCCAGCAGTGAGTTTGGGACTAGCGGGAGAGGTCGGACCGGGGAGCTGTTTTTT